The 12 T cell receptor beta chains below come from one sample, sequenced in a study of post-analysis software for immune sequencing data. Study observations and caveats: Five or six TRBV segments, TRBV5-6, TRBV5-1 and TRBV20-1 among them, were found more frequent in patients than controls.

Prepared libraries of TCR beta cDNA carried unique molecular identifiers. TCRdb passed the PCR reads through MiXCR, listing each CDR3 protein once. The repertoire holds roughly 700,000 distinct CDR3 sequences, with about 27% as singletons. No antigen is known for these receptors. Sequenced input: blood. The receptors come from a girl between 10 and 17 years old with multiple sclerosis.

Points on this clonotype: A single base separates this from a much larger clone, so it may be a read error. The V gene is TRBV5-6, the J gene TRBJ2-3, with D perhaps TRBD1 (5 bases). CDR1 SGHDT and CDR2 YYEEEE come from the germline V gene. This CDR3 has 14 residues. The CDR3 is CANSLPGHPDTQYF. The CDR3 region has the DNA TGTGCCAACAGCTTGCCCGGACACCCCGATACGCAGTATTTT. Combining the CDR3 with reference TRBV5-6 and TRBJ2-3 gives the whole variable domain DAGVTQSPTHLIKTRGQQVTLRCSPKSGHDTVSWYQQALGQGPQFIFQYYEEEERQRGNFPDRFSGHQFPNYSSELNVNALLLGDSALYLCANSLPGHPDTQYFGPGTRLTVL.

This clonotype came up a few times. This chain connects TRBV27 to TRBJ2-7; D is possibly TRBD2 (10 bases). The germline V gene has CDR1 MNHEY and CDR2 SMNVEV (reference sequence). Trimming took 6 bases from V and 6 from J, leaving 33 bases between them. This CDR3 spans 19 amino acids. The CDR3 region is CASSYRDRAKQREGIEQYF. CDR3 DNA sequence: TGTGCCAGCAGCTATAGGGACAGGGCAAAACAGCGGGAGGGCATCGAGCAGTACTTC.

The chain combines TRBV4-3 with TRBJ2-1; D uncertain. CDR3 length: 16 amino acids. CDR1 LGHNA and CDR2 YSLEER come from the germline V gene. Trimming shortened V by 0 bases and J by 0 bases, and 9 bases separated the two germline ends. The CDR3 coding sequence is TGCGCCAGCAGCCAAGAGATAGGCGGCTCCTACAATGAGCAGTTCTTC. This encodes CASSQEIGGSYNEQFF.

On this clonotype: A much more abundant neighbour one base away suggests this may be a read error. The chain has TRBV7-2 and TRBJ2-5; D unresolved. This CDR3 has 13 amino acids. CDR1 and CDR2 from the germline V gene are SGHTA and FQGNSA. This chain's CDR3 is CASGLSVFETQYF. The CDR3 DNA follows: TGTGCCAGCGGCTTGAGTGTGTTTGAGACCCAGTACTTC.

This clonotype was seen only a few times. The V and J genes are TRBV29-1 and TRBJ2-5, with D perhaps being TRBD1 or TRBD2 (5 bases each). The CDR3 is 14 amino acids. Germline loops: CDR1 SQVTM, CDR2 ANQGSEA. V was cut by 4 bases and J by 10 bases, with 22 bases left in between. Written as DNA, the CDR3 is TGCAGCGTTGTAAACGTTGGGACCCGGGTAGGCCAGTACTTC. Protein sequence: CSVVNVGTRVGQYF.

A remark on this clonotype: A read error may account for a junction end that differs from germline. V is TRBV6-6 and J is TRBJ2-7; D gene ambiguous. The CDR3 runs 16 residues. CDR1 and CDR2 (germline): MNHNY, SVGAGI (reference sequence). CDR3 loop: CTSSPSLSSASYEQYF. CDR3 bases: TGTACCAGCAGTCCGAGCCTAAGTTCGGCTTCCTACGAGCAGTACTTC.

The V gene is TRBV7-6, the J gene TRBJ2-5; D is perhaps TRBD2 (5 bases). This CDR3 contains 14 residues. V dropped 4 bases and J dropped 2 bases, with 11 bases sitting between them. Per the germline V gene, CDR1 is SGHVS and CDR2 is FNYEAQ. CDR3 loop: CASSSVARQETQYF. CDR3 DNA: TGTGCCAGCAGCTCGGTAGCGAGGCAAGAGACCCAGTACTTC. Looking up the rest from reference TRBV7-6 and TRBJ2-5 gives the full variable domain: GAGVSQSPRYKVTKRGQDVALRCDPISGHVSLYWYRQALGQGPEFLTYFNYEAQQDKSGLPNDRFSAERPEGSISTLTIQRTEQRDSAMYRCASSSVARQETQYFGPGTRLLVL.

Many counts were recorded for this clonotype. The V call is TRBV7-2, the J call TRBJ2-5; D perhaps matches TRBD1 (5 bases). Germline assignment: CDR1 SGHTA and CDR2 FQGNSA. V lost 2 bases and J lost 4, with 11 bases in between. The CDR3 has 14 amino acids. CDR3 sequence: CASSLLGLIETQYF. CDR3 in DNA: TGTGCCAGCAGCTTATTGGGGCTTATAGAGACCCAGTACTTC. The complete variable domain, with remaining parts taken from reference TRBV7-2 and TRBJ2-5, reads GAGVSQSPSNKVTEKGKDVELRCDPISGHTALYWYRQSLGQGLEFLIYFQGNSAPDKSGLPSDRFSAERTGGSVSTLTIQRTQQEDSAVYLCASSLLGLIETQYFGPGTRLLVL.

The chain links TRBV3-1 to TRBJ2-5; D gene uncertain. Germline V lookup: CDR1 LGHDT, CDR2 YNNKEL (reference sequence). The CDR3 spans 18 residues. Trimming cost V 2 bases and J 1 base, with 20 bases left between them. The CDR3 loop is CASSQLRPRWYIQETQYF. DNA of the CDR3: TGTGCCAGCAGCCAACTCCGGCCAAGGTGGTACATCCAAGAGACCCAGTACTTC.

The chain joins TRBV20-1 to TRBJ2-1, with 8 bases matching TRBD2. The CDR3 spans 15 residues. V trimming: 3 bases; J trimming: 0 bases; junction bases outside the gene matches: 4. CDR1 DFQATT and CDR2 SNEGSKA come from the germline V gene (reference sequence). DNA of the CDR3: TGCAGTGCTAGGTCCAGCGGGAGCTCCTACAATGAGCAGTTCTTC. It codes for CSARSSGSSYNEQFF.

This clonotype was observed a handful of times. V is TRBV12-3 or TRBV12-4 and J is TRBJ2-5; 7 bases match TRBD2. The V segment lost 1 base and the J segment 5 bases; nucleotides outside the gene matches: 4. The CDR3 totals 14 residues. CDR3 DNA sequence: TGTGCCAGCAGTTTAGGCGGGAGTTGGGAGACCCAGTACTTC. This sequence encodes CASSLGGSWETQYF.

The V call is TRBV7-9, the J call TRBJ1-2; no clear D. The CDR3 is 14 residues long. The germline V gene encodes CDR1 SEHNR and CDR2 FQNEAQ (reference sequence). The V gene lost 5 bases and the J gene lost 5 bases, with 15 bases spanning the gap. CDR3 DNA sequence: TGTGCCAGCAGCCCGTCAGGTCGGGGATATGGCTACACCTTC. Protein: CASSPSGRGYGYTF.